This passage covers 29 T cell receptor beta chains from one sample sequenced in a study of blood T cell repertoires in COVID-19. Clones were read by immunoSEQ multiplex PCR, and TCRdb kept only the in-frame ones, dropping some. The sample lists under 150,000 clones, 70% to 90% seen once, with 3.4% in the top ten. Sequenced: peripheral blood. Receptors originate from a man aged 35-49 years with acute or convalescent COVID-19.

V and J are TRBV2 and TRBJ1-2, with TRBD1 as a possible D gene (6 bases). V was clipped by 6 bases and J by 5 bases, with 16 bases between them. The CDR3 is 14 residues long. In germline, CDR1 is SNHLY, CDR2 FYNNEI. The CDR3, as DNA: TGTGCCAGCAGCAGGGGTCTTGGGAGTTATGGCTACACCTTC. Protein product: CASSRGLGSYGYTF.

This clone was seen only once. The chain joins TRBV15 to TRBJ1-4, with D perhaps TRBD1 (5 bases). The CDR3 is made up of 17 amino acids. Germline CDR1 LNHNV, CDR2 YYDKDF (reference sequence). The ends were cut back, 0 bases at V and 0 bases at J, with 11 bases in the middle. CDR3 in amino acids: CATSREGGRATNEKLFF. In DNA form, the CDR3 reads TGTGCCACCAGCAGAGAGGGGGGTCGTGCAACTAATGAAAAACTGTTTTTT.

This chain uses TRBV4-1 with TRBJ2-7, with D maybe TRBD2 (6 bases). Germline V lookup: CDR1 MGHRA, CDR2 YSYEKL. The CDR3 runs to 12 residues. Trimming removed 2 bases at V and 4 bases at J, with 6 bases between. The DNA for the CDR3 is TGCGCCAGCAGCCAAAGCGGGTACGAGCAGTACTTC. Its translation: CASSQSGYEQYF.

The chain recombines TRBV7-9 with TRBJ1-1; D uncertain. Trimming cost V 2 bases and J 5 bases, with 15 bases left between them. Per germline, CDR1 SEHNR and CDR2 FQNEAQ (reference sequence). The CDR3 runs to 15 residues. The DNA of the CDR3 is TGTGCCAGCAGCTTAAAGGGAGCAGGTGGGACTGAAGCTTTCTTT. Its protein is CASSLKGAGGTEAFF.

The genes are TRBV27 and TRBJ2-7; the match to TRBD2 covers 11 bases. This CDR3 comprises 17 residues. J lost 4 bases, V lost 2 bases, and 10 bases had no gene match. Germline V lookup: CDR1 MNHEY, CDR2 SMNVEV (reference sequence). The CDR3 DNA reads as TGTGCCAGCAGTTTACGGGGGACTAGCGGACCCTTTTACGAGCAGTACTTC. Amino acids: CASSLRGTSGPFYEQYF.

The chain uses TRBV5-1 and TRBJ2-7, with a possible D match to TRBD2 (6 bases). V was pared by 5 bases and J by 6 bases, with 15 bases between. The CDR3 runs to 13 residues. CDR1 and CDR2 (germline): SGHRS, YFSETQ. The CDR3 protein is CASSKGGVGEQYF. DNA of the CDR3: TGCGCCAGCAGTAAGGGCGGGGTTGGCGAGCAGTACTTC.

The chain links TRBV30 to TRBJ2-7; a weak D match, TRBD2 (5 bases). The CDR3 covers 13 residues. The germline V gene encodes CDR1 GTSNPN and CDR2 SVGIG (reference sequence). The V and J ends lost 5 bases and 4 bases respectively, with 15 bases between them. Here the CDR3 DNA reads TGTGCCTGGGACCGCGGGCAGTTATACGAGCAGTACTTC. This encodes CAWDRGQLYEQYF.

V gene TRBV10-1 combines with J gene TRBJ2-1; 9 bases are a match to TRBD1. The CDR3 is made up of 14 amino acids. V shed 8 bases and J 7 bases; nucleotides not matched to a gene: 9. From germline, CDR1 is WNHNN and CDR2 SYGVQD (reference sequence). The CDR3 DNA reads TGCGCCAGCTCAGGGTGGGACAGGGAAAATGAGCAGTTCTTC. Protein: CASSGWDRENEQFF.

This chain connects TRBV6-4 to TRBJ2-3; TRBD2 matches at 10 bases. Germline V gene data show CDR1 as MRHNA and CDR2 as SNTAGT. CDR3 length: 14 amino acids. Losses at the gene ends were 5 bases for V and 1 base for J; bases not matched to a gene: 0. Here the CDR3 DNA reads TGTGCCAGCAGTCTAGCGGGGGGCACAGATACGCAGTATTTT. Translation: CASSLAGGTDTQYF.

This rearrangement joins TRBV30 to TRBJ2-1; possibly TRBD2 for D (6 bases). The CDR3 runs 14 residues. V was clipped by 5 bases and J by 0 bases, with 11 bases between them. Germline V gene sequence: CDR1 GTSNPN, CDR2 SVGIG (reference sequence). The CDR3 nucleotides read TGTGCCTGGGTTAGCGGAAGCTCCTACAATGAGCAGTTCTTC. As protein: CAWVSGSSYNEQFF.

The CDR3 reads CASSLGGGYEQYF. The CDR3, as DNA: TGTGCCAGCAGCTTAGGGGGAGGCTACGAGCAGTACTTC. J is TRBJ2-7 and V is TRBV7-3, with D possibly TRBD2 on 6 matching bases. Germline CDR1 reads SGHTA; CDR2 reads FQGTGA. Trimming took 2 bases from V and 3 from J, leaving 8 bases between them. This CDR3 has 13 amino acids.

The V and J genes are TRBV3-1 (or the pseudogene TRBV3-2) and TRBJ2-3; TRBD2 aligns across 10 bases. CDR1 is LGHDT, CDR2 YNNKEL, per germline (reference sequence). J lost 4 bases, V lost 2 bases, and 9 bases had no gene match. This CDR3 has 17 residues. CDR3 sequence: CASSQRTGLASADTQYF. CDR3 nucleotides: TGTGCCAGCAGCCAACGGACGGGACTAGCGTCAGCAGATACGCAGTATTTT.

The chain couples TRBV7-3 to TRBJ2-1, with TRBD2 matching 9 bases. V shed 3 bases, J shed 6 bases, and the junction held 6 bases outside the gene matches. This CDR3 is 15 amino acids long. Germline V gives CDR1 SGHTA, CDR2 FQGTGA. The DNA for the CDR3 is TGTGCCAGCAGCTTCTTGGGCGGGGGGGCCAATGAGCAGTTCTTC. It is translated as CASSFLGGGANEQFF.

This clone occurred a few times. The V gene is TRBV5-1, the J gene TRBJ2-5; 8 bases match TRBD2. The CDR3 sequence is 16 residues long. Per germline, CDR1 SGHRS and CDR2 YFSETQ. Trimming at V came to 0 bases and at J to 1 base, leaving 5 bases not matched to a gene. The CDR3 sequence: CASSLGSGGAQETQYF. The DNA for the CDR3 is TGCGCCAGCAGCTTGGGATCGGGGGGGGCCCAAGAGACCCAGTACTTC.

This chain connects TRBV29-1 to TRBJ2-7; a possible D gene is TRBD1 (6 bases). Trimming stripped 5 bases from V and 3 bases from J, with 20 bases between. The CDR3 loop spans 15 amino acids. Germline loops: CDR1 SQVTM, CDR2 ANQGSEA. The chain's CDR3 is CSVLHYRVNSYEQYF. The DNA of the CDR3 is TGCAGCGTTCTTCATTACAGGGTAAATAGCTACGAGCAGTACTTC.

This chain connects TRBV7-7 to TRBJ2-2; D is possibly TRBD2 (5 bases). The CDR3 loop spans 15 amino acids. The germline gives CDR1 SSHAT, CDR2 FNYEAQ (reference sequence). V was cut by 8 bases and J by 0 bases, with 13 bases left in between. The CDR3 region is CASSYGRANTGELFF. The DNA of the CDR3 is TGTGCCAGCTCGTATGGGCGGGCGAACACCGGGGAGCTGTTTTTT.

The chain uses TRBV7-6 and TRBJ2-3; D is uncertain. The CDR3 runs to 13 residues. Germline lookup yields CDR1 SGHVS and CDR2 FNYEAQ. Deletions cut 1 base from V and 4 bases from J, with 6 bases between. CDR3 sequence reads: CASSLGLADTQYF. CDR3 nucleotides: TGTGCCAGCAGCTTAGGGCTAGCAGATACGCAGTATTTT.

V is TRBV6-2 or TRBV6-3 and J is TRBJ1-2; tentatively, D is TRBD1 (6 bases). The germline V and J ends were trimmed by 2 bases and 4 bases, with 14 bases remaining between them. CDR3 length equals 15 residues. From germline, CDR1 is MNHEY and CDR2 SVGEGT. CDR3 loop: CASSYAQGGSYGYTF. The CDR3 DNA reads TGTGCCAGCAGTTACGCACAGGGTGGTTCCTATGGCTACACCTTC.

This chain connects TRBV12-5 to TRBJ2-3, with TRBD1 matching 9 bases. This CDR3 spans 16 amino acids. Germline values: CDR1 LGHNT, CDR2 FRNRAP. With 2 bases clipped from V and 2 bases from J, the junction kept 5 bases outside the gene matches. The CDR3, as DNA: TGTGCTAGTGGTTTGTCTACAGGGGGCTACACAGATACGCAGTATTTT. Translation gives CASGLSTGGYTDTQYF.

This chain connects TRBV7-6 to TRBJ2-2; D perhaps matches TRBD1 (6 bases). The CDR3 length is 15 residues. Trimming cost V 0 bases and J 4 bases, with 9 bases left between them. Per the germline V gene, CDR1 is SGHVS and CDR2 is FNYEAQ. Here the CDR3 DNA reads TGTGCCAGCAGCTTAGCTTCAGGGGTCACCGGGGAGCTGTTTTTT. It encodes CASSLASGVTGELFF.

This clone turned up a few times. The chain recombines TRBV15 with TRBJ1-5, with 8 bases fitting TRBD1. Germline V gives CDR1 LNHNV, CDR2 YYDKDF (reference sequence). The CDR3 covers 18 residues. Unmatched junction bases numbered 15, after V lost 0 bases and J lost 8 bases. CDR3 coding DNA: TGTGCCACCAGCAGAGATACCCCGACAGGGGTTAGCAGCAAGCCCCAGCATTTT. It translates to CATSRDTPTGVSSKPQHF. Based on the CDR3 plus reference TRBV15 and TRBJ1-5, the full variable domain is DAMVIQNPRYQVTQFGKPVTLSCSQTLNHNVMYWYQQKSSQAPKLLFHYYDKDFNNEADTPDNFQSRRPNTSFCFLDIRSPGLGDTAMYLCATSRDTPTGVSSKPQHFGDGTRLSIL.

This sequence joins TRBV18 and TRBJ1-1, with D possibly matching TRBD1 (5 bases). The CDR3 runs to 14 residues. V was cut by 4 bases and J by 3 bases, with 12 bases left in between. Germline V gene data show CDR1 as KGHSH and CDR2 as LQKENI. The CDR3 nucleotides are TGTGCCAGCTCACGGGGGGGAAGGGACACTGAAGCTTTCTTT. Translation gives CASSRGGRDTEAFF. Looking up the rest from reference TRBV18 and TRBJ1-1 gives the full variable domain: NAGVMQNPRHLVRRRGQEARLRCSPMKGHSHVYWYRQLPEEGLKFMVYLQKENIIDESGMPKERFSAEFPKEGPSILRIQQVVRGDSAAYFCASSRGGRDTEAFFGQGTRLTVV.

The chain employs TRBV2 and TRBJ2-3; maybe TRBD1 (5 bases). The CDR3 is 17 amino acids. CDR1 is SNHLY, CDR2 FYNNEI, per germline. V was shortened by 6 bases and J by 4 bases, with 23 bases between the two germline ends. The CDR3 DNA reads TGTGCCAGCAGCTCACCAGGGTCCAGCGCCTCCCCAGATACGCAGTATTTT. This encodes CASSSPGSSASPDTQYF.

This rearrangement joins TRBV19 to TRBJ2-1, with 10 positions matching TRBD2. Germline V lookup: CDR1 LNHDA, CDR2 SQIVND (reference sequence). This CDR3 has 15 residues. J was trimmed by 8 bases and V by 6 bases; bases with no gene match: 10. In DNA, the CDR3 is TGTGCCAGTAGGAGCGGGGGGGCCACTTACCATGAGCAGTTCTTC. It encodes CASRSGGATYHEQFF.

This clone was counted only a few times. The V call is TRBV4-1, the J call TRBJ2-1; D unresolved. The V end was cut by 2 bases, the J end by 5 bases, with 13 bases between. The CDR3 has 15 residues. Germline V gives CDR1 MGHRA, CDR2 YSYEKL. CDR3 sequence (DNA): TGCGCCAGCAGCCAACTTAGACTGCCAAACAATGAGCAGTTCTTC. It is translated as CASSQLRLPNNEQFF.

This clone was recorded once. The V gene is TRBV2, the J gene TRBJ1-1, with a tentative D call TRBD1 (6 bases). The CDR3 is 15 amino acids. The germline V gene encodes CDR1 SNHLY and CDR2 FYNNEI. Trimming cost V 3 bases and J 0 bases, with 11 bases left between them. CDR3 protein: CASSDPRGLNTEAFF. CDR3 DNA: TGTGCCAGCAGTGACCCCAGGGGTTTGAACACTGAAGCTTTCTTT.

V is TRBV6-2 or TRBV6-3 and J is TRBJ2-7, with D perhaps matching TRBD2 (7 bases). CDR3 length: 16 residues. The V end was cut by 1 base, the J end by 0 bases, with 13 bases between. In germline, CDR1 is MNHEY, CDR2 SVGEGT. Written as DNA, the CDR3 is TGTGCCAGCAGTTACTTGGGCGGGGGCGTCTCCTACGAGCAGTACTTC. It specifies CASSYLGGGVSYEQYF.

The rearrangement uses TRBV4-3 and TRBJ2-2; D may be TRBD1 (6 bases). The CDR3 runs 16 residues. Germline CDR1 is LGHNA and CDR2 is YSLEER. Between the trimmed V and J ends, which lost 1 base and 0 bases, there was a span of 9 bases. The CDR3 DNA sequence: TGCGCCAGCAGCCAAGGTGGGACAACGAACACCGGGGAGCTGTTTTTT. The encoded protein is CASSQGGTTNTGELFF.

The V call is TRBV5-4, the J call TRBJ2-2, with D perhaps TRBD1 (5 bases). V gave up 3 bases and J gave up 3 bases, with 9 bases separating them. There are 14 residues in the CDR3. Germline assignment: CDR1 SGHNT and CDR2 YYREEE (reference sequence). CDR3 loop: CASSSRVDTGELFF. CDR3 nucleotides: TGTGCCAGCAGCTCCAGGGTAGACACCGGGGAGCTGTTTTTT.